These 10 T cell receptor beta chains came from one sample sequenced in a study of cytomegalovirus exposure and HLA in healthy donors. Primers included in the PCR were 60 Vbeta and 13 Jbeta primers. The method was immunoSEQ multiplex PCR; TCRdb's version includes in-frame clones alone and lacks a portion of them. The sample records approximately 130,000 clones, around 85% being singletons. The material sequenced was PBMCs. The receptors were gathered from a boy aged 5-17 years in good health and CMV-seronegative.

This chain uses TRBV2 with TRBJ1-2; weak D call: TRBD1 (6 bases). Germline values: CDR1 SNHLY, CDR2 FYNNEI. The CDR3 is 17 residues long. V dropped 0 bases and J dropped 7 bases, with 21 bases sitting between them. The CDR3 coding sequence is TGTGCCAGCAGTGAAGCGCGAGGGGGGGCGTTAATCCGTGGCTACACCTTC. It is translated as CASSEARGGALIRGYTF.

The CDR3 here is CASSEVGEVTEAFF. CDR3 in DNA: TGTGCCAGCAGTGAAGTGGGGGAGGTCACTGAAGCTTTCTTT. The chain links TRBV6-1 to TRBJ1-1; a possible D gene is TRBD1 (5 bases). The germline gives CDR1 MNHNS, CDR2 SASEGT. Between the trimmed V and J ends, which lost 1 base and 4 bases, there was a span of 10 bases. This CDR3 comprises 14 residues.

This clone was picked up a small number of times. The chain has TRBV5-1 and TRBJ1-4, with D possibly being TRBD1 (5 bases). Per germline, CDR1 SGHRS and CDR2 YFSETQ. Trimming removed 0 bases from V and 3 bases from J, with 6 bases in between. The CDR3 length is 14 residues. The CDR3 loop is CASSLETANEKLFF. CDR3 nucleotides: TGCGCCAGCAGCTTGGAGACAGCTAATGAAAAACTGTTTTTT.

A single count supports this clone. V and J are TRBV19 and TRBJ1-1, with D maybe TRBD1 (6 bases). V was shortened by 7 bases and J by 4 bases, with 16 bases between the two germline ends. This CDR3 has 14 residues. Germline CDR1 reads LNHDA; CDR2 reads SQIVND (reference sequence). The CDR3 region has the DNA TGTGCCAGTAACATGAGGGGGAAGTTCACTGAAGCTTTCTTT. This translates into CASNMRGKFTEAFF.

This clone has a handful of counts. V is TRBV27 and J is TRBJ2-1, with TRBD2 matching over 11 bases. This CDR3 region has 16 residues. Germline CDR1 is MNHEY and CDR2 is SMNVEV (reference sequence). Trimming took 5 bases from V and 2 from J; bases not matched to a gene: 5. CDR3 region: CASSTDSGRAYNEQFF. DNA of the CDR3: TGTGCCAGCAGTACCGATAGCGGGAGGGCCTACAATGAGCAGTTCTTC.

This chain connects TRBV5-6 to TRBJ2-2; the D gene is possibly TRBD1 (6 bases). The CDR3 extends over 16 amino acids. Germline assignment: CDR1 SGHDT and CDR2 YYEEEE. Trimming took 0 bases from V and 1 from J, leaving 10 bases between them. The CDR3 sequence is CASSLGVGQNTGELFF. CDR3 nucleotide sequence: TGTGCCAGCAGCTTGGGGGTGGGACAGAACACCGGGGAGCTGTTTTTT.

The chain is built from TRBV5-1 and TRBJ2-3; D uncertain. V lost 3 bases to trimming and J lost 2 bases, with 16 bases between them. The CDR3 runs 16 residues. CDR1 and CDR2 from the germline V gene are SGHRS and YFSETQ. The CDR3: CASSSDGHTNTDTQYF. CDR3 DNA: TGCGCCAGCAGCTCGGATGGGCACACAAACACAGATACGCAGTATTTT.

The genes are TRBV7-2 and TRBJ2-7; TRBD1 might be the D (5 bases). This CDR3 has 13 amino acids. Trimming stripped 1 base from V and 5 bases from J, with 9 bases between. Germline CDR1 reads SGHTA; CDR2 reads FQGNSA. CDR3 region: CASSLVLGHEQYF. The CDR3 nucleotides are TGTGCCAGCAGCTTAGTGTTGGGGCACGAGCAGTACTTC.

The CDR3 sequence is CACQPSRGDSSYEQYF. CDR3 in DNA: TGTGCCTGTCAACCTTCCAGGGGGGACAGCTCCTACGAGCAGTACTTC. The chain links TRBV30 to TRBJ2-7; perhaps TRBD1 as D (7 bases). Germline values: CDR1 GTSNPN, CDR2 SVGIG (reference sequence). This CDR3 has 16 amino acids. Trimming left V 6 bases short and J 0 bases short, with 21 bases between. Using reference TRBV30 and TRBJ2-7 for the parts outside the CDR3, the full variable domain is SQTIHQWPATLVQPVGSPLSLECTVEGTSNPNLYWYRQAAGRGLQLLFYSVGIGQISSEVPQNLSASRPQDRQFILSSKKLLLSDSGFYLCACQPSRGDSSYEQYFGPGTRLTVT.

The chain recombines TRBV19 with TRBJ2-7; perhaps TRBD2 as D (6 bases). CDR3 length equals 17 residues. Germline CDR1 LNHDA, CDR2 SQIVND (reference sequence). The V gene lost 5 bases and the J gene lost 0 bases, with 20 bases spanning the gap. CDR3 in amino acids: CASSPQTGLRSSYEQYF. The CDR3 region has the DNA TGTGCCAGTAGTCCCCAGACGGGACTTAGGAGCTCCTACGAGCAGTACTTC.